These 22 T cell receptor beta chains were all obtained from the same sample, sequenced in a study of shared clonotypes between healthy human individuals (TCRdb year 2020). Library construction relied on the immunoSEQ multiplex PCR assay. TCRdb re-hosts the immuneACCESS table, in-frame sequences only. Its copies lack some clones; in the studies checked, an unresolved V gene accounts for under half of them, and the cause for the rest is not known. This sample is represented by approximately 2.1 million clones; over 85% of them were singletons. The leading ten clones occupy 0.35% to 0.45% of the sample. Material: naive CD4+ T cells from PBMCs. The cell subset or site label on this specimen signifies: CD45RA+ positively selected. The source is a man in his late teens or twenties in good health. Some clones in this sample may be carry-over from other donors' samples.

V and J are TRBV28 and TRBJ1-2, with a weak D call TRBD1 (5 bases). V was cut by 6 bases and J by 2 bases, with 7 bases left in between. Germline V gene lookup returns CDR1 MDHEN and CDR2 SYDVKM. The CDR3 loop spans 12 amino acids. CDR3 nucleotides: TGTGCCAGCAGACCAGGGAACTATGGCTACACCTTC. Amino acids: CASRPGNYGYTF.

As to this clone: The sample contains more than one DNA sequence encoding this CDR3. This chain links TRBV5-4 with TRBJ2-5, with D perhaps matching TRBD2 (6 bases). Germline-derived CDR1 and CDR2 are SGHNT and YYREEE (reference sequence). This CDR3 comprises 14 residues. Trimming took off 0 bases at V and 2 bases at J, with 8 bases between the two ends. For the CDR3, the DNA is TGTGCCAGCAGCTTGGCAGGGACTCAAGAGACCCAGTACTTC. This encodes CASSLAGTQETQYF. The full variable domain, rest sourced from reference TRBV5-4 and TRBJ2-5, is ETGVTQSPTHLIKTRGQQVTLRCSSQSGHNTVSWYQQALGQGPQFIFQYYREEENGRGNFPPRFSGLQFPNYSSELNVNALELDDSALYLCASSLAGTQETQYFGPGTRLLVL.

This chain links TRBV5-5 with TRBJ2-5; D gene ambiguous. Trimming removed 1 base at V and 5 bases at J, with 15 bases between. The CDR3 extends over 15 amino acids. Germline lookup yields CDR1 SGHKS and CDR2 YYEKEE (reference sequence). The CDR3: CASSLKYAPPETQYF. Here the CDR3 DNA reads TGTGCCAGCAGCTTGAAGTACGCACCGCCGGAGACCCAGTACTTC.

The rearrangement links TRBV5-5 to TRBJ2-2; weak D call: TRBD2 (6 bases). CDR1 SGHKS and CDR2 YYEKEE come from the germline V gene (reference sequence). Trimming took off 0 bases at V and 3 bases at J, with 9 bases between the two ends. This CDR3 comprises 15 residues. The CDR3 is CASSLVLAYTGELFF. The CDR3 bases are TGTGCCAGCAGCTTGGTACTAGCCTACACCGGGGAGCTGTTTTTT.

The V gene is TRBV28, the J gene TRBJ1-1; tentative D call: TRBD1 (5 bases). Germline values: CDR1 MDHEN, CDR2 SYDVKM. The ends were cut back, 3 bases at V and 3 bases at J, with 17 bases in the middle. The CDR3 is 16 residues long. CDR3 sequence reads: CASSFGWQGRDTEAFF. CDR3 coding DNA: TGTGCCAGCAGTTTCGGGTGGCAGGGCCGGGACACTGAAGCTTTCTTT.

The CDR3 spells CARSFSQVHYEQYF. CDR3 sequence (DNA): TGTGCCAGAAGCTTTAGCCAGGTACACTACGAGCAGTACTTC. This sequence joins TRBV5-3 and TRBJ2-7; D ambiguous. TRBV5-3 is treated as an ORF (open reading frame) with a function not yet certain. Trimming removed 2 bases from V and 3 bases from J, with 12 bases in between. The CDR3 has 14 residues.

The CDR3 protein is CASSPRQGRDYTEAFF. The CDR3 DNA follows: TGTGCCAGCAGCCCGCGACAGGGAAGGGATTACACTGAAGCTTTCTTT. The chain uses TRBV9 and TRBJ1-1; 7 bases line up with TRBD1. This CDR3 is built from 16 residues. Germline V gene data show CDR1 as SGDLS and CDR2 as YYNGEE. Germline trimming cut 4 bases from V and 3 bases from J; bases unmatched to any gene: 12.

This clone came up once. Here the CDR3 DNA reads TGTGCCTGGAGTACACGCCGAGGGGGGCAGGGGGTGACCCAGTACTTC. This translates into CAWSTRRGGQGVTQYF. V is TRBV30 and J is TRBJ2-5; weak D call: TRBD1 (7 bases). Deletions cut 2 bases from V and 7 bases from J, with 23 bases between. The germline CDR1 and CDR2 sequences are GTSNPN and SVGIG (reference sequence). The CDR3 is made up of 16 amino acids.

This clone is a singleton in its sample. The chain links TRBV11-2 to TRBJ2-7; TRBD2 matches 11 bases. Germline CDR1 reads SGHAT; CDR2 reads FQNNGV. The CDR3 loop spans 16 amino acids. V gave up 10 bases and J gave up 0 bases; unmatched junction bases: 11. In nucleotides, the CDR3 is TGTGCCACCCATAGCGGGGGGGACTTGAACTCCTACGAGCAGTACTTC. Its protein is CATHSGGDLNSYEQYF.

This rearrangement joins TRBV19 to TRBJ1-2; a weak D match, TRBD1 (5 bases). The CDR3 is 12 amino acids. Trimming cost V 10 bases and J 10 bases, with 19 bases left between them. Germline CDR1 and CDR2: LNHDA and SQIVND (reference sequence). This CDR3 reads CATNRDARDYTF. The CDR3 DNA is TGTGCCACCAACCGGGACGCCCGGGACTACACCTTC.

The V gene is TRBV20-1, the J gene TRBJ2-1, with D hard to call. V was pared by 6 bases and J by 8 bases, with 11 bases between. CDR3 length: 11 residues. CDR1 is DFQATT and CDR2 is SNEGSKA in the germline V gene (reference sequence). CDR3 loop: CSAHRADEQFF. The CDR3 region has the DNA TGCAGTGCGCACCGGGCGGATGAGCAGTTCTTC.

The J gene is TRBJ2-7, the V gene TRBV5-4, with 14 bases matching TRBD2. The CDR3 has 14 residues. Germline trimming cut 6 bases from V and 6 bases from J; bases unmatched to any gene: 5. CDR1 and CDR2 (germline): SGHNT, YYREEE (reference sequence). The DNA of the CDR3 is TGTGCCAGCAATGTAGGGACTAGCGGGAGCGAGCAGTACTTC. This encodes CASNVGTSGSEQYF.

The V call is TRBV4-3, the J call TRBJ2-7; D might be TRBD1 (6 bases). The germline CDR1 and CDR2 sequences are LGHNA and YSLEER. V was pared by 1 base and J by 0 bases, with 13 bases between. The CDR3 consists of 16 residues. The CDR3 nucleotides read TGCGCCAGCAGCCAAGGTCCAGGACAGTTCTCCTACGAGCAGTACTTC. Encoded protein: CASSQGPGQFSYEQYF.

This chain uses TRBV25-1 with TRBJ1-4; D ambiguous. Germline assignment: CDR1 MGHDK and CDR2 SYGVNS. Trimming left V 6 bases short and J 4 bases short, with 12 bases between. The CDR3 is 14 residues long. The CDR3 spells CASSENGINEKLFF. The CDR3, as DNA: TGTGCCAGCAGCGAAAACGGTATTAATGAAAAACTGTTTTTT.

The chain couples TRBV19 to TRBJ2-7, with a tentative D call TRBD1 (6 bases). The CDR3 spans 14 residues. The V gene lost 4 bases and the J gene lost 2 bases, with 12 bases spanning the gap. CDR1 LNHDA and CDR2 SQIVND come from the germline V gene (reference sequence). The CDR3: CASSTTGLTYEQYF. CDR3 sequence (DNA): TGTGCCAGTAGTACGACAGGCCTTACCTACGAGCAGTACTTC.

V and J are TRBV5-1 and TRBJ2-5; D possibly corresponds to TRBD1 (6 bases). Germline lookup yields CDR1 SGHRS and CDR2 YFSETQ. The CDR3 consists of 13 residues. The V and J ends lost 10 bases and 5 bases respectively, with 18 bases between them. The DNA for the CDR3 is TGCGCCTCCTCACAGGGTCTTGAGGAGACCCAGTACTTC. Encoded protein: CASSQGLEETQYF.

This chain uses TRBV7-2 with TRBJ1-2; a possible D gene is TRBD1 (5 bases). V was trimmed by 8 bases and J by 8 bases, leaving 15 bases between them. This CDR3 is 12 amino acids long. Germline CDR1 and CDR2: SGHTA and FQGNSA. In nucleotides, the CDR3 is TGTGCCAGCGGTCTAGCAGGGCGGGGCTACACCTTC. It specifies CASGLAGRGYTF.

V gene TRBV27 combines with J gene TRBJ2-5, with D perhaps matching TRBD1 (5 bases). V lost 0 bases, J lost 4 bases, and 12 bases lay in between. The CDR3 runs to 15 residues. Germline CDR1 and CDR2: MNHEY and SMNVEV (reference sequence). The CDR3 protein is CASSLSGRAGETQYF. The CDR3 nucleotides are TGTGCCAGCAGTTTATCTGGCAGGGCTGGAGAGACCCAGTACTTC.

This sequence joins TRBV6-5 and TRBJ2-3, with D possibly being TRBD2 (6 bases). This CDR3 region has 15 residues. The germline gives CDR1 MNHEY, CDR2 SVGAGI. Trimming took off 3 bases at V and 2 bases at J, with 12 bases between the two ends. This CDR3 reads CASSYVGGFTDTQYF. CDR3 coding DNA: TGTGCCAGCAGTTATGTGGGGGGATTCACAGATACGCAGTATTTT.

The chain links TRBV27 to TRBJ2-7; 8 bases fit TRBD2. CDR1 and CDR2 (germline): MNHEY, SMNVEV (reference sequence). V lost 6 bases to trimming and J lost 0 bases; unmatched junction nucleotides: 10. The CDR3 runs to 16 residues. CDR3 coding DNA: TGTGCCAGCAGCCGGGAGGGGGACCCGAGCTCCTACGAGCAGTACTTC. Amino acid sequence: CASSREGDPSSYEQYF.

The gene calls are TRBV11-2 and TRBJ1-4; 8 bases match TRBD1. With 5 bases clipped from V and 9 bases from J, the junction kept 11 bases outside the gene matches. Germline V gives CDR1 SGHAT, CDR2 FQNNGV. The CDR3 runs to 15 residues. CDR3 sequence (DNA): TGTGCCAGCAGCCCAGTTCAGGGGGCAGTTAAAAAACTGTTTTTT. It yields the protein CASSPVQGAVKKLFF.

The gene calls are TRBV7-9 and TRBJ2-3, with D perhaps being TRBD1 or TRBD2 (6 bases each). The V gene's germline CDR1 is SEHNR and CDR2 FQNEAQ (reference sequence). This CDR3 region has 16 residues. Trimming left V 6 bases short and J 1 base short, with 17 bases between. This chain's CDR3 is CASSPTGAGRTDTQYF. CDR3 nucleotides: TGTGCCAGCAGTCCAACGGGGGCGGGACGCACAGATACGCAGTATTTT.